This T cell receptor (beta chain) was recorded in a study of vaccination and CD4 T cells after COVID-19. At the level of the study: The stimulus for the cells was overlapping spike peptides derived from SARS-CoV-2, HCoV-NL63, HCoV-OC43 and HCoV-229E.

The CDR3 contains 15 residues. J was trimmed by 9 bases and V by 5 bases; bases with no gene match: 10. CDR1 and CDR2 from the germline V gene are MNHNS and SASEGT. This clonotype has a handful of counts. What it binds is not known. The Oncomine TCR Beta short-read assay generated sequence data from the DNA of cultured CD4+ T cells. MiXCR, applied by TCRdb to the PCR reads, yields one record per CDR3 protein. The table lists about 6,800 distinct CDR3 sequences, approximately 60% of them singletons. Treatment indicated: approximately nine-day PBMC culture with coronavirus spike peptide pools or control peptides (ViraFEST assay). It was before the COVID-19 pandemic (2011-2018) that the unexposed donor's CD4+ T cells were collected.

The sequenced sample consisted of CD4+ T cells from blood, cultured in vitro. The receptor was derived from a human donor in good health. The chain joins TRBV6-1 to TRBJ1-6; 7 bases line up with TRBD1. The CDR3 bases are TGTGCCAGCAGTACAGGGGAATCGGTGCGTTCACCCCTCCACTTT. This encodes CASSTGESVRSPLHF.